Below, 28 T cell receptor beta chains from the same sample are listed, as sequenced in a study of cytomegalovirus exposure and HLA in healthy donors. 13 Jbeta primers and 60 Vbeta primers were used for the PCR. Measured with immunoSEQ multiplex PCR; TCRdb has only the in-frame clones, and not every one. In all, the sample yields 200,000 or so clones. The sample consisted of PBMCs. These receptors all come from a boy aged 5-17 years in good health and CMV-seronegative.

The chain carries TRBV6-1 and TRBJ2-3; 8 bases align to TRBD2. Germline values: CDR1 MNHNS, CDR2 SASEGT. V dropped 0 bases and J dropped 1; count of bases not matched to a gene: 9. The CDR3 has 18 residues. Here the CDR3 reads CASSEASGGVLGTDTQYF. CDR3 DNA sequence: TGTGCCAGCAGTGAAGCCAGCGGGGGAGTCCTGGGCACAGATACGCAGTATTTT.

The V gene is TRBV18, the J gene TRBJ2-7; 9 bases fit TRBD2. Unmatched junction bases numbered 8, after V lost 3 bases and J lost 5 bases. This CDR3 is built from 15 residues. Germline V gene lookup returns CDR1 KGHSH and CDR2 LQKENI. CDR3 in DNA: TGTGCCAGCTCACCGACGGCTAGCGGGGTCCACGAGCAGTACTTC. Translating gives CASSPTASGVHEQYF.

CDR3 in DNA: TGTGCCAGCAGCTACCTGCCCGGCGGCACGTGGGAGCTGTTTTTT. Translated: CASSYLPGGTWELFF. The gene calls are TRBV5-6 and TRBJ2-2; D unclear. Between the trimmed V and J ends, which lost 3 bases and 9 bases, there was a span of 18 bases. The CDR3 is 15 residues long. Per germline, CDR1 SGHDT and CDR2 YYEEEE. Supplemented by reference TRBV5-6 and TRBJ2-2, the full variable domain reads DAGVTQSPTHLIKTRGQQVTLRCSPKSGHDTVSWYQQALGQGPQFIFQYYEEEERQRGNFPDRFSGHQFPNYSSELNVNALLLGDSALYLCASSYLPGGTWELFFGEGSRLTVL.

The V and J genes are TRBV4-1 and TRBJ1-2; 9 bases align to TRBD1. The CDR3 covers 14 residues. With 6 bases clipped from V and 6 bases from J, the junction kept 8 bases outside the gene matches. Germline-derived CDR1 and CDR2 are MGHRA and YSYEKL. The CDR3 nucleotides read TGCGCCAGCAGAGCGCCCGGGACAGGGAATGGCTACACCTTC. Protein sequence: CASRAPGTGNGYTF.

The chain combines TRBV18 with TRBJ2-7, with D possibly TRBD2 on 6 matching bases. This CDR3 has 16 residues. Trimming removed 6 bases at V and 0 bases at J, with 18 bases between. Germline CDR1 is KGHSH and CDR2 is LQKENI. This chain's CDR3 is CASSQRGSRISYEQYF. The CDR3 DNA reads as TGTGCCAGCTCCCAACGGGGGTCCAGGATCTCCTACGAGCAGTACTTC.

The chain combines TRBV19 with TRBJ1-1; tentatively, D is TRBD1 (5 bases). Germline-derived CDR1 and CDR2 are LNHDA and SQIVND (reference sequence). The V end lost 4 bases, the J end lost 4 bases, and 10 bases lay between the germline ends. This CDR3 region has 13 residues. The CDR3 sequence is CASSTTGGTEAFF. CDR3 nucleotides: TGTGCCAGTAGTACGACGGGGGGCACTGAAGCTTTCTTT.

V usage is TRBV7-9 and J usage is TRBJ1-1; D gene unclear. With 3 bases removed from V and 4 bases from J, the gap between germline ends came to 15 bases. CDR1 and CDR2 from the germline V gene are SEHNR and FQNEAQ (reference sequence). The CDR3 loop spans 15 amino acids. CDR3 sequence reads: CASSFYREKGTEAFF. The CDR3 DNA sequence: TGTGCCAGCAGCTTTTACCGGGAGAAGGGCACTGAAGCTTTCTTT. Full variable domain (missing parts from reference TRBV7-9 and TRBJ1-1): DTGVSQNPRHKITKRGQNVTFRCDPISEHNRLYWYRQTLGQGPEFLTYFQNEAQLEKSRLLSDRFSAERPKGSFSTLEIQRTEQGDSAMYLCASSFYREKGTEAFFGQGTRLTVV.

The chain joins TRBV28 to TRBJ2-7, with D perhaps TRBD1 (6 bases). Trimming cost V 5 bases and J 2 bases, with 16 bases left between them. The CDR3 runs 15 residues. Germline V gene data show CDR1 as MDHEN and CDR2 as SYDVKM. The CDR3 DNA follows: TGTGCCAGCAGTCCCGGGACACGGACCCCCTACGAGCAGTACTTC. Protein product: CASSPGTRTPYEQYF.

This chain connects TRBV4-2 to TRBJ1-1; 7 bases are a match to TRBD1. Germline V lookup: CDR1 LGHNA, CDR2 YNFKEQ. Trimming at V came to 2 bases and at J to 4 bases, leaving 4 bases not matched to a gene. This CDR3 contains 14 residues. As DNA, the CDR3 is TGTGCCAGCAGCCAACAAACAGGGGTCACTGAAGCTTTCTTT. Translating gives CASSQQTGVTEAFF.

The gene calls are TRBV13 and TRBJ1-3; no clear D. CDR1 PRHDT and CDR2 FYEKMQ come from the germline V gene (reference sequence). The CDR3 contains 15 residues. V shed 5 bases and J shed 2 bases, with 13 bases lying between them. CDR3 protein: CASSLSTVPGNTIYF. The CDR3 bases are TGTGCCAGCAGCCTTTCCACAGTGCCTGGAAACACCATATATTTT.

V gene TRBV4-2 combines with J gene TRBJ2-2; D may be TRBD1 (6 bases). V was cut by 1 base and J by 1 base, with 7 bases left in between. Per the germline V gene, CDR1 is LGHNA and CDR2 is YNFKEQ. The CDR3 is 15 amino acids. CDR3 nucleotides: TGTGCCAGCAGCCAAGGGACAGAGAACACCGGGGAGCTGTTTTTT. It is translated as CASSQGTENTGELFF.

This sequence joins TRBV5-1 and TRBJ1-2; no clear D. Trimming removed 5 bases from V and 4 bases from J, with 15 bases in between. The CDR3 covers 14 residues. Germline V gene lookup returns CDR1 SGHRS and CDR2 YFSETQ. Here the CDR3 reads CASSSLAAGYGYTF. CDR3 coding DNA: TGCGCCAGCAGTTCCCTCGCGGCGGGCTATGGCTACACCTTC.

This chain connects TRBV19 to TRBJ2-7; 9 positions agree with TRBD1. The CDR3 consists of 14 residues. The V gene end was trimmed by 10 bases and the J gene end by 4 bases; junction bases not matched to a gene: 11. CDR1 is LNHDA, CDR2 SQIVND, per germline (reference sequence). The CDR3 sequence is CATQATGGIYEQYF. Written as DNA, the CDR3 is TGTGCCACTCAGGCGACAGGGGGTATTTACGAGCAGTACTTC.

The rearrangement joins TRBV11-2 to TRBJ2-1; no firm D call. Trimming removed 7 bases at V and 4 bases at J, with 5 bases between. This CDR3 contains 11 residues. Germline CDR1 and CDR2: SGHAT and FQNNGV. CDR3 sequence (DNA): TGTGCCAGCATGCGTTACAATGAGCAGTTCTTC. It translates to CASMRYNEQFF.

This chain connects TRBV6-5 to TRBJ1-4, with 9 bases lining up with TRBD1. V lost 5 bases to trimming and J lost 13 bases; unmatched junction nucleotides: 11. The CDR3 is 14 amino acids. The V gene's germline CDR1 is MNHEY and CDR2 SVGAGI. The CDR3 coding sequence is TGTGCCAGCAGTCTACAGGGGGCTGGCTCCGGACTGTTTTTT. Its protein is CASSLQGAGSGLFF.

This rearrangement joins TRBV30 to TRBJ1-4, with TRBD1 as a possible D gene (5 bases). CDR1 and CDR2 (germline): GTSNPN, SVGIG (reference sequence). Trimming took 0 bases from V and 2 from J, leaving 13 bases between them. The length of the CDR3 is 16 residues. The CDR3 sequence is CAWSVRGGTTNEKLFF. In DNA, the CDR3 is TGTGCCTGGAGTGTACGCGGAGGGACTACTAATGAAAAACTGTTTTTT.

The CDR3 DNA reads as TGCGCCAGCAGCCTCCGGGGGTCGGACACTGAAGCTTTCTTT. Translation: CASSLRGSDTEAFF. The V gene is TRBV5-1, the J gene TRBJ1-1; D may be TRBD1 (5 bases). CDR1 is SGHRS and CDR2 is YFSETQ in the germline V gene. V lost 4 bases, J lost 3 bases, and 13 bases lay in between. The CDR3 sequence is 14 residues long. Full variable domain (remainder filled in from reference TRBV5-1 and TRBJ1-1): KAGVTQTPRYLIKTRGQQVTLSCSPISGHRSVSWYQQTPGQGLQFLFEYFSETQRNKGNFPGRFSGRQFSNSRSEMNVSTLELGDSALYLCASSLRGSDTEAFFGQGTRLTVV.

The rearrangement joins TRBV11-3 to TRBJ1-3, with TRBD1 as a possible D gene (5 bases). Germline assignment: CDR1 SGHNT and CDR2 YENEEA. This CDR3 region has 14 residues. Trimming shortened V by 8 bases and J by 0 bases, and 11 bases separated the two germline ends. CDR3 DNA: TGTGCCAGCTTGACAGCTCTCTCTGGAAACACCATATATTTT. This encodes CASLTALSGNTIYF.

V usage is TRBV19 and J usage is TRBJ2-1, with 8 bases lining up with TRBD1. The CDR3 extends over 15 amino acids. Trimming at V came to 6 bases and at J to 4 bases, leaving 8 bases not matched to a gene. Germline values: CDR1 LNHDA, CDR2 SQIVND (reference sequence). In DNA, the CDR3 is TGTGCCAGTAGCCAGGACAGGGACACGTACAATGAGCAGTTCTTC. It translates to CASSQDRDTYNEQFF.

In nucleotides, the CDR3 is TGCGCCAGCAGCCAAGATTTAGTAGCGGGGGTATTCTCCTACGAGCAGTACTTC. Protein: CASSQDLVAGVFSYEQYF. The V gene is TRBV4-1, the J gene TRBJ2-7; 9 bases line up with TRBD2. The CDR3 loop spans 18 amino acids. Trimming cost V 0 bases and J 0 bases; bases outside gene matches: 9. Germline values: CDR1 MGHRA, CDR2 YSYEKL.

The chain combines TRBV28 with TRBJ1-2, with D uncertain. This CDR3 has 12 amino acids. V dropped 5 bases and J dropped 8 bases, with 12 bases sitting between them. Germline CDR1 MDHEN, CDR2 SYDVKM. The CDR3 coding sequence is TGTGCCAGCAGTGTGCCTCCGGGGGGCTACACCTTC. This sequence encodes CASSVPPGGYTF.

The chain is built from TRBV19 and TRBJ1-1, with D uncertain. The V end was cut by 3 bases, the J end by 6 bases, with 8 bases between. The CDR3 loop spans 12 amino acids. Germline V gene lookup returns CDR1 LNHDA and CDR2 SQIVND (reference sequence). The CDR3 loop is CASSISSSEAFF. The CDR3 region has the DNA TGTGCCAGTAGTATTTCTTCGTCTGAAGCTTTCTTT.

V gene TRBV20-1 combines with J gene TRBJ1-2, with D perhaps matching TRBD1 (5 bases). In germline, CDR1 is DFQATT, CDR2 SNEGSKA (reference sequence). The CDR3 extends over 11 amino acids. The V end lost 6 bases, the J end lost 4 bases, and 9 bases lay between the germline ends. Here the CDR3 reads CSALTAYGYTF. CDR3 bases: TGCAGTGCCCTGACAGCCTATGGCTACACCTTC.

For this clone: The sample carries other DNA sequences with the same CDR3. The genes are TRBV15 and TRBJ1-4, with TRBD1 as a possible D gene (5 bases). The V gene's germline CDR1 is LNHNV and CDR2 YYDKDF (reference sequence). This CDR3 comprises 15 residues. Trimming stripped 3 bases from V and 8 bases from J, with 16 bases between. DNA of the CDR3: TGTGCCACCAGCAGTCCGGGCCACAGGCGAGAAAAACTGTTTTTT. This codes for CATSSPGHRREKLFF.

V gene TRBV7-2 combines with J gene TRBJ1-1, with D unresolved. V gave up 1 base and J gave up 7 bases, with 4 bases separating them. The germline gives CDR1 SGHTA, CDR2 FQGNSA. This CDR3 has 11 residues. The CDR3 DNA reads as TGTGCCAGCAGCTTAGTCGGTGAAGCTTTCTTT. Protein: CASSLVGEAFF.

The CDR3 is CASSLTGAGQTRTDTQYF. The CDR3 DNA follows: TGTGCCAGCAGCTTAACGGGGGCGGGACAGACACGCACAGATACGCAGTATTTT. The chain couples TRBV7-2 to TRBJ2-3, with TRBD1 as a possible D gene (7 bases). This CDR3 is built from 18 residues. V lost 2 bases and J lost 1, with 19 bases in between. The V gene's germline CDR1 is SGHTA and CDR2 FQGNSA.

CDR3 sequence reads: CASSQGYRVETQYF. In DNA, the CDR3 is TGCGCCAGCAGCCAAGGGTACAGGGTTGAGACCCAGTACTTC. V and J are TRBV4-3 and TRBJ2-5; possible D gene TRBD1, 6 bases. CDR1 LGHNA and CDR2 YSLEER come from the germline V gene. With 1 base removed from V and 5 bases from J, the gap between germline ends came to 11 bases. This CDR3 region has 14 residues.

The chain recombines TRBV12-5 with TRBJ2-1; TRBD2 aligns across 8 bases. The germline V gene encodes CDR1 LGHNT and CDR2 FRNRAP. V dropped 6 bases and J dropped 8; count of bases not matched to a gene: 6. CDR3 length: 13 amino acids. The CDR3 DNA is TGTGCTAGTGGACCACGGGAGGGGCATGAGCAGTTCTTC. Translating gives CASGPREGHEQFF.